What follows are 14 T cell receptor beta chains derived from one specimen sequenced in a study of shared clonotypes between healthy human individuals. Cells designated naive CD8 were CD45RO-negative and were positively selected for CCR7, with terminally differentiated effector memory CD45RA+ cells excluded. Profiling relied on immunoSEQ multiplex PCR, and the TCRdb table lists in-frame clones only, not all of them. The data hold roughly 2.1 million clones, with 85% to 95% observed a single time. Sequences were obtained from naive CD8+ T cells from PBMCs. The receptors come from a man between 18 and 35 years old in good health. Some clones in this sample may be carry-over from other donors' samples.

V gene TRBV9 combines with J gene TRBJ1-1; 7 bases match TRBD1. The CDR3 is 15 amino acids. Germline assignment: CDR1 SGDLS and CDR2 YYNGEE. Germline trimming cut 0 bases from V and 5 bases from J; bases unmatched to any gene: 7. CDR3 loop: CASSVVEGAITEAFF. The CDR3 region has the DNA TGTGCCAGCAGCGTAGTGGAGGGGGCGATAACTGAAGCTTTCTTT.

The sample holds one count of this clone. The gene calls are TRBV5-8 and TRBJ1-2, with D perhaps matching TRBD1 (5 bases). Germline V gives CDR1 SGHTS, CDR2 YDEGEE. The CDR3 contains 17 residues. V was pared by 1 base and J by 3 bases, with 19 bases between. As DNA, the CDR3 is TGTGCCAGCAGCTTGCCAGGGACTGGCCGCATATACTATGGCTACACCTTC. Amino acid sequence: CASSLPGTGRIYYGYTF.

J is TRBJ1-1 and V is TRBV9; weak D call: TRBD1 (6 bases). Germline loops: CDR1 SGDLS, CDR2 YYNGEE. Trimming removed 2 bases at V and 4 bases at J, with 18 bases between. The CDR3 runs 16 residues. CDR3 nucleotides: TGTGCCAGCAGCGTCCACCGGGACAATCCCCCCACTGAAGCTTTCTTT. This gives the protein CASSVHRDNPPTEAFF.

The rearrangement joins TRBV10-3 to TRBJ1-1; maybe TRBD1 (6 bases). The CDR3 runs to 14 residues. CDR1 is ENHRY and CDR2 is SYGVKD in the germline V gene. The V end lost 3 bases, the J end lost 3 bases, and 11 bases lay between the germline ends. The CDR3 sequence is CAISDVRGYTEAFF. The CDR3 DNA sequence: TGTGCCATCAGTGATGTCAGGGGTTACACTGAAGCTTTCTTT.

As to this clone: The sample carries other DNA sequences with the same CDR3. The genes are TRBV5-4 and TRBJ2-2; 12 bases match TRBD2. Germline V CDR1 and CDR2: SGHNT, YYREEE (reference sequence). This CDR3 region has 16 residues. With 0 bases clipped from V and 7 bases from J, the junction kept 4 bases outside the gene matches. CDR3 protein: CASSLGLAGVGGELFF. The CDR3 DNA reads as TGTGCCAGCAGCTTGGGACTAGCGGGAGTCGGCGGGGAGCTGTTTTTT.

V gene TRBV15 combines with J gene TRBJ2-1; 8 nucleotides agree with TRBD2. CDR3 length equals 17 residues. The V gene end was trimmed by 5 bases and the J gene end by 4 bases; junction bases not matched to a gene: 13. In germline, CDR1 is LNHNV, CDR2 YYDKDF (reference sequence). CDR3 sequence: CATSGSLAGLPYNEQFF. CDR3 DNA sequence: TGTGCCACCAGCGGGTCTTTAGCGGGACTACCTTACAATGAGCAGTTCTTC.

V is TRBV9 and J is TRBJ2-7, with 7 bases matching TRBD1. Per germline, CDR1 SGDLS and CDR2 YYNGEE. J gave up 4 bases and V 3 bases, and 7 bases lay outside the gene matches. The CDR3 contains 14 residues. CDR3 in DNA: TGTGCCAGCAGCGCTCAGGGACAGCGATACGAGCAGTACTTC. Its protein product is CASSAQGQRYEQYF.

CDR3 coding DNA: TGTGCCTGGAGTGCGGAAACTAGTTGGGAGACCCAGTACTTC. Its protein product is CAWSAETSWETQYF. V usage is TRBV30 and J usage is TRBJ2-5; D is perhaps TRBD2 (5 bases). This CDR3 has 14 amino acids. Germline CDR1 and CDR2: GTSNPN and SVGIG (reference sequence). Trimming took 1 base from V and 5 from J, leaving 14 bases between them.

This chain uses TRBV4-1 with TRBJ2-5; D might be TRBD1 (6 bases). V was trimmed by 1 base and J by 3 bases, leaving 9 bases between them. The CDR3 totals 14 residues. Germline V CDR1 and CDR2: MGHRA, YSYEKL. The CDR3 sequence is CASSQAAGEETQYF. Here the CDR3 DNA reads TGCGCCAGCAGCCAAGCGGCAGGGGAAGAGACCCAGTACTTC.

The chain couples TRBV27 to TRBJ2-1; 9 nucleotides line up with TRBD1. With V trimmed by 6 bases and J by 4 bases, 10 bases remained unmatched. Germline V gives CDR1 MNHEY, CDR2 SMNVEV (reference sequence). The CDR3 is 16 amino acids. CDR3 loop: CASRGWDREKYNEQFF. In DNA, the CDR3 is TGTGCCAGCAGGGGTTGGGACAGGGAAAAGTACAATGAGCAGTTCTTC.

This sequence joins TRBV7-8 and TRBJ2-3, with TRBD1 identical over 10 bases. Germline loops: CDR1 SGHVS, CDR2 FQNEAQ. Trimming cost V 5 bases and J 4 bases; bases outside gene matches: 12. The CDR3 is 17 amino acids. Written as DNA, the CDR3 is TGTGCCAGCAGCCCACCGCTGGGACAGGGGCGGCCAGATACGCAGTATTTT. Amino acids: CASSPPLGQGRPDTQYF. The whole variable domain, filled in from reference TRBV7-8 and TRBJ2-3, reads GAGVSQSPRYKVAKRGQDVALRCDPISGHVSLFWYQQALGQGPEFLTYFQNEAQLDKSGLPSDRFFAERPEGSVSTLKIQRTQQEDSAVYLCASSPPLGQGRPDTQYFGPGTRLTVL.

The chain uses TRBV7-9 and TRBJ2-7, with 7 bases that match TRBD2. Germline V lookup: CDR1 SEHNR, CDR2 FQNEAQ (reference sequence). Losses at the gene ends were 5 bases for V and 2 bases for J; bases not matched to a gene: 9. CDR3 size: 15 residues. CDR3 nucleotides: TGTGCCAGCAGCACACTAAACCGGGGGGCCTACGAGCAGTACTTC. The encoded protein is CASSTLNRGAYEQYF.

The CDR3 loop reads CATSTIFSGRLNTEAFF. CDR3 DNA: TGTGCCACCAGCACCATATTTTCAGGGCGTCTGAACACTGAAGCTTTCTTT. The rearrangement uses TRBV15 and TRBJ1-1; possible D gene TRBD1, 5 bases. With 4 bases removed from V and 0 bases from J, the gap between germline ends came to 18 bases. From germline, CDR1 is LNHNV and CDR2 YYDKDF (reference sequence). This CDR3 has 17 amino acids.

The gene calls are TRBV10-3 and TRBJ2-1; 11 nucleotides match TRBD2. The length of the CDR3 is 17 residues. Trimming cost V 0 bases and J 8 bases; bases outside gene matches: 9. CDR1 ENHRY and CDR2 SYGVKD come from the germline V gene. The DNA of the CDR3 is TGTGCCATCAGTGAGTCGAATAGCGGGAGGGCCGAGGATGAGCAGTTCTTC. Translating gives CAISESNSGRAEDEQFF.